This is a list of T cell receptor beta chains from one sample in a study of T cell changes during pregnancy in multiple sclerosis. Measured with immunoSEQ multiplex PCR; TCRdb has only the in-frame clones, and not every one. The repertoire holds about 40,000 clones, with 85% to 95% as singletons. Source: CD8+ T cells from peripheral blood mononuclear cells, taken in the third trimester of pregnancy. The source of these receptors is a female donor with multiple sclerosis, enrolled in a pregnancy study. CDR3s include the opening cysteine and the closing phenylalanine or tryptophan. The order of the fields is D gene, V gene, clone size, J gene, CDR3 DNA, CDR3 protein. A D gene is named only where the DNA matches it firmly. Size tells how often a clone was seen (once, few, many) or the class of an expanded clone, and some rows leave it out.

d_gene: NA
v_gene: TRBV6-1
abundance: NA
j_gene: TRBJ2-7
CDR3nt: TGTGCCAGCTCAGCGGGTGGTAGCGAGCAGTACTTC
CDR3aa: CASSAGGSEQYF

d_gene: NA
v_gene: TRBV29-1
abundance: few
j_gene: TRBJ1-2
CDR3nt: TGCAGCGCAGATGGGTCGGACAGCTATGGCTACACCTTC
CDR3aa: CSADGSDSYGYTF

d_gene: NA
v_gene: TRBV19
abundance: NA
j_gene: TRBJ2-7
CDR3nt: TGTGCCAGTAGTATAGGGACACCCTACGAGCAGTACTTC
CDR3aa: CASSIGTPYEQYF

d_gene: TRBD1
v_gene: TRBV2
abundance: NA
j_gene: TRBJ2-7
CDR3nt: TGTGCCAGCAGTGATGTGGGACAGAGCTCTCCCGACTCCTACGAGCAGTACTTC
CDR3aa: CASSDVGQSSPDSYEQYF

d_gene: TRBD1
v_gene: TRBV6-6
abundance: NA
j_gene: TRBJ1-5
CDR3nt: TGTGCCAGCAGTGACAGGGGGGAGAATCAGCCCCAGCATTTT
CDR3aa: CASSDRGENQPQHF

d_gene: NA
v_gene: TRBV11-2
abundance: NA
j_gene: TRBJ1-1
CDR3nt: TGTGCCAGCAGCTACGGACATGGGGCGAGGACTGAAGCTTTCTTT
CDR3aa: CASSYGHGARTEAFF

d_gene: NA
v_gene: TRBV30
abundance: once
j_gene: TRBJ1-1
CDR3nt: TGTGCCTGGAGTGTAGCCACAGGGTTTCGGAACACTGAAGCTTTCTTT
CDR3aa: CAWSVATGFRNTEAFF

d_gene: NA
v_gene: TRBV5-1
abundance: NA
j_gene: TRBJ2-3
CDR3nt: TGCGCCAGCAAAGGGACAACCACAGATACGCAGTATTTT
CDR3aa: CASKGTTTDTQYF

d_gene: NA
v_gene: TRBV27
abundance: NA
j_gene: TRBJ2-7
CDR3nt: TGTGCCAGCAGTTTGGTAAGGCAGACTTTTAACTACGAGCAGTACTTC
CDR3aa: CASSLVRQTFNYEQYF

d_gene: TRBD1
v_gene: TRBV19
abundance: NA
j_gene: TRBJ1-2
CDR3nt: TGTGCCAGTAGTCCCAATCTCACAGGGGGAAACTATGGCTACACCTTC
CDR3aa: CASSPNLTGGNYGYTF

d_gene: NA
v_gene: TRBV6-1
abundance: few
j_gene: TRBJ1-1
CDR3nt: TGTGCCAGCACGCGGGCTGAAGCTTTCTTT
CDR3aa: CASTRAEAFF

d_gene: TRBD1
v_gene: TRBV6-5
abundance: NA
j_gene: TRBJ2-1
CDR3nt: TGTGCCAGCAGTTACAGGGACAGCTACAATGAGCAGTTCTTC
CDR3aa: CASSYRDSYNEQFF

d_gene: TRBD1
v_gene: TRBV19
abundance: few
j_gene: TRBJ1-1
CDR3nt: TGTGCCAGTAGTCCCCCCGGACAGGTTGAAGCTTTCTTT
CDR3aa: CASSPPGQVEAFF

d_gene: NA
v_gene: TRBV15
abundance: NA
j_gene: TRBJ2-3
CDR3nt: TGTGCCACCGGCGATTCCGGAGACACAGATACGCAGTATTTT
CDR3aa: CATGDSGDTDTQYF

d_gene: TRBD2
v_gene: TRBV7-3
abundance: NA
j_gene: TRBJ2-3
CDR3nt: TGTGCCAGCAGTCAAAAGGTACGCCTAGCGGGGGGGCCGGAAGATACGCAGTATTTT
CDR3aa: CASSQKVRLAGGPEDTQYF

d_gene: NA
v_gene: TRBV12-1
abundance: NA
j_gene: TRBJ1-5
CDR3nt: TGTGCCAGCAGCTTTCCCCCCCGTGCTAGGCTTCAGCCCCAGCATTTT
CDR3aa: CASSFPPRARLQPQHF

d_gene: TRBD1
v_gene: TRBV18
abundance: once
j_gene: TRBJ2-7
CDR3nt: TGTGCCAGCTCACCAGCGGACAGGGGGCACCTAACCTTCTACGAGCAGTACTTC
CDR3aa: CASSPADRGHLTFYEQYF

d_gene: NA
v_gene: TRBV7-9
abundance: NA
j_gene: TRBJ2-1
CDR3nt: TGTGCCAGCAGCTTAAGTCTAGACAATGAGCAGTTCTTC
CDR3aa: CASSLSLDNEQFF

d_gene: TRBD1
v_gene: TRBV13
abundance: NA
j_gene: TRBJ2-3
CDR3nt: TGTGCCAGCAGCTTAGGCACGACAGGGGGGTTGACAGATACGCAGTATTTT
CDR3aa: CASSLGTTGGLTDTQYF

d_gene: NA
v_gene: TRBV5-6
abundance: NA
j_gene: TRBJ1-2
CDR3nt: TGTGCCAGCAGCCCTCCCGGGACAAACTATGGCTACACCTTC
CDR3aa: CASSPPGTNYGYTF

d_gene: TRBD1
v_gene: TRBV10-3
abundance: NA
j_gene: TRBJ2-6
CDR3nt: TGTGCCATCAGTGCCACCGGAGGACAGGGGTTCTCTGGGGCCAACGTCCTGACTTTC
CDR3aa: CAISATGGQGFSGANVLTF

d_gene: NA
v_gene: TRBV19
abundance: NA
j_gene: TRBJ1-5
CDR3nt: TGTGCCAGTAGTATAGGGCTCACGTTCCGGGACACCTCGGAGGCCCAGCATTTT
CDR3aa: CASSIGLTFRDTSEAQHF

d_gene: NA
v_gene: TRBV9
abundance: NA
j_gene: TRBJ2-3
CDR3nt: TGTGCCAGCAGCGTAGGGGGCGGGGGCACAGATACGCAGTATTTT
CDR3aa: CASSVGGGGTDTQYF

d_gene: TRBD1
v_gene: TRBV6-1
abundance: NA
j_gene: TRBJ1-5
CDR3nt: TGTGCCAGCAGACCTGGACAGGGATCGAGGCAGCCCCAGCATTTT
CDR3aa: CASRPGQGSRQPQHF

d_gene: NA
v_gene: TRBV12-5
abundance: NA
j_gene: TRBJ1-4
CDR3nt: TGTGCTAGTGGTTTCCTGCGGGACGGGTTTCCTGAAAAACTGTTTTTT
CDR3aa: CASGFLRDGFPEKLFF

d_gene: TRBD2
v_gene: TRBV6-4
abundance: NA
j_gene: TRBJ2-2
CDR3nt: TGTGCCAGCAGCCTCGCCGGGACTAGCGGGGCCGGGGAGCTGTTTTTT
CDR3aa: CASSLAGTSGAGELFF

d_gene: TRBD1
v_gene: TRBV19
abundance: NA
j_gene: TRBJ1-1
CDR3nt: TGTGCCAGTACCCCGACAGGGGGCCTGAACACTGAAGCTTTCTTT
CDR3aa: CASTPTGGLNTEAFF

d_gene: NA
v_gene: TRBV2
abundance: NA
j_gene: TRBJ2-7
CDR3nt: TGTGCCAGCAGTGACTTCTACGAGCAGTACTTC
CDR3aa: CASSDFYEQYF

d_gene: NA
v_gene: TRBV27
abundance: NA
j_gene: TRBJ1-5
CDR3nt: TGTGCCAGCAGTTTGAGCGCCAATCAGCCCCAGCATTTT
CDR3aa: CASSLSANQPQHF

d_gene: NA
v_gene: TRBV2
abundance: NA
j_gene: TRBJ2-6
CDR3nt: TGTGCCAGCAGTGGAGAGACAGCCTCGTTTGGGGCCAACGTCCTGACTTTC
CDR3aa: CASSGETASFGANVLTF

d_gene: TRBD1
v_gene: TRBV7-9
abundance: once
j_gene: TRBJ2-7
CDR3nt: TGTGCCAGCAGCCCGCCTCTCGGACAGGGCTACGAGCAGTACTTC
CDR3aa: CASSPPLGQGYEQYF

d_gene: NA
v_gene: TRBV9
abundance: NA
j_gene: TRBJ2-7
CDR3nt: TGTGCCAGCAGTAGCGATTCCTCCTACGAGCAGTACTTC
CDR3aa: CASSSDSSYEQYF

d_gene: NA
v_gene: TRBV13
abundance: NA
j_gene: TRBJ2-5
CDR3nt: TGTGCCAGCAGCCTACGCGGATTACAAGAGACCCAGTACTTC
CDR3aa: CASSLRGLQETQYF

d_gene: TRBD1
v_gene: TRBV13
abundance: large
j_gene: TRBJ1-2
CDR3nt: TGTGCCAGCAGCGGATGGACAGGGGAAGGCTACACCTTC
CDR3aa: CASSGWTGEGYTF

d_gene: NA
v_gene: TRBV7-9
abundance: NA
j_gene: TRBJ2-7
CDR3nt: TGTGCCAGCAGTAGGGACATCTACGAGCAGTACTTC
CDR3aa: CASSRDIYEQYF